The 32 T cell receptor beta chains below all came from one sample that was sequenced in a study of blood T cell repertoires in COVID-19. Sequencing was performed with immunoSEQ multiplex PCR; in TCRdb, only in-frame clones are kept and a portion is missing. The table includes about 270,000 clones, more than 75% detected once. Material: peripheral blood. The origin of the receptors is a man aged 35 to 55 with active or convalescent COVID-19.

The rearrangement uses TRBV5-4 and TRBJ2-1, with 10 nucleotides matching TRBD2. J was trimmed by 6 bases and V by 4 bases; bases with no gene match: 7. CDR3 length: 15 residues. CDR1 SGHNT and CDR2 YYREEE come from the germline V gene (reference sequence). CDR3 in amino acids: CASSPGTSAPNEQFF. The CDR3 DNA is TGTGCCAGCAGCCCCGGGACTAGCGCCCCCAATGAGCAGTTCTTC. The full variable domain, its missing parts supplied by reference TRBV5-4 and TRBJ2-1, is ETGVTQSPTHLIKTRGQQVTLRCSSQSGHNTVSWYQQALGQGPQFIFQYYREEENGRGNFPPRFSGLQFPNYSSELNVNALELDDSALYLCASSPGTSAPNEQFFGPGTRLTVL.

On this clone itself: The junction departs from germline at one end; a sequencing error may be responsible. The chain links TRBV20-1 to TRBJ2-5, with D possibly TRBD1 on 5 matching bases. Germline V lookup: CDR1 DFQATT, CDR2 SNEGSKA (reference sequence). The CDR3 spans 11 residues. This chain's CDR3 is CSAPRSRTLNF. The CDR3 bases are TGCAGTGCTCCCCGGTCTAGGACACTCAACTTC.

This chain joins TRBV6-6 and TRBJ2-5; D possibly corresponds to TRBD2 (7 bases). Looked up from germline, CDR1 is MNHNY and CDR2 is SVGAGI (reference sequence). The CDR3 contains 12 residues. The V and J ends lost 10 bases and 4 bases respectively, with 13 bases between them. The CDR3 DNA is TGTGCCACCTTGGGGGGGCGAGAGACCCAGTACTTC. Residues: CATLGGRETQYF.

The gene calls are TRBV14 and TRBJ1-2; 7 bases align to TRBD1. Germline V gene data show CDR1 as SGHDN and CDR2 as FVKESK. V dropped 3 bases and J dropped 8; count of bases not matched to a gene: 9. The CDR3 totals 14 residues. In DNA, the CDR3 is TGTGCCAGCAGCCACGCGACAGGGAGTGGCGGCTACACCTTC. Residues: CASSHATGSGGYTF.

The chain recombines TRBV28 with TRBJ2-2, with 14 positions matching TRBD2. Germline CDR1 MDHEN, CDR2 SYDVKM. With V trimmed by 6 bases and J by 6 bases, 6 bases remained unmatched. CDR3 length: 16 amino acids. CDR3 bases: TGTGCCAGCAGAACGGGACTAGCGGGGGTCTCCGGGGAGCTGTTTTTT. It specifies CASRTGLAGVSGELFF.

This sequence joins TRBV4-2 and TRBJ2-2; no clear D gene. The CDR3 is 16 residues long. The V and J ends lost 0 bases and 7 bases respectively, with 15 bases between them. Germline CDR1 reads LGHNA; CDR2 reads YNFKEQ. The CDR3 DNA reads TGTGCCAGCAGCCAAGATCCAGTGGTAGCTGTCGGGGAGCTGTTTTTT. Its translation is CASSQDPVVAVGELFF.

The sample holds many counts of this clone. The V and J genes are TRBV7-9 and TRBJ1-1, with 9 bases matching TRBD1. From germline, CDR1 is SEHNR and CDR2 FQNEAQ (reference sequence). This CDR3 region has 15 residues. The J segment lost 3 bases and the V segment lost 5 bases, leaving 7 bases of the junction unmatched. The CDR3 region has the DNA TGTGCCAGCAGCCCGCACGACAGGGGGTACACTGAAGCTTTCTTT. It translates to CASSPHDRGYTEAFF.

This clone was seen a few times. CDR3 amino acids: CASSQGIGTEAFF. For the CDR3, the DNA is TGCGCCAGCAGCCAGGGGATTGGGACTGAAGCTTTCTTT. This chain connects TRBV5-1 to TRBJ1-1, with D perhaps TRBD1 (6 bases). Trimming pared 4 bases from V and 5 bases from J, leaving 12 bases between. CDR3 length: 13 amino acids. Germline V CDR1 and CDR2: SGHRS, YFSETQ.

In DNA form, the CDR3 reads TGTGCCAGCAGCCCTCGACTGACTAGCGGGAGTGCGAATGAGCAGTTCTTC. Protein: CASSPRLTSGSANEQFF. This chain connects TRBV3-1 (or the pseudogene TRBV3-2) to TRBJ2-1; 12 bases align to TRBD2. Unmatched junction bases numbered 11, after V lost 4 bases and J lost 7 bases. Germline CDR1 is LGHDT and CDR2 is YNNKEL (reference sequence). The CDR3 extends over 17 amino acids.

V and J are TRBV5-6 and TRBJ2-5; weak D call: TRBD2 (5 bases). Looked up from germline, CDR1 is SGHDT and CDR2 is YYEEEE. Trimming took off 2 bases at V and 2 bases at J, with 13 bases between the two ends. CDR3 size: 15 residues. The CDR3 spells CASSFVRTLQETQYF. The CDR3 coding sequence is TGTGCCAGCAGCTTTGTGCGGACTTTACAAGAGACCCAGTACTTC.

V is TRBV12-5 and J is TRBJ1-3, with D maybe TRBD1 (6 bases). This CDR3 is 15 amino acids long. Germline V gene data show CDR1 as LGHNT and CDR2 as FRNRAP. The V gene lost 11 bases and the J gene lost 2 bases, with 19 bases spanning the gap. CDR3 sequence: CAASRTGTPGNTIYF. The CDR3 coding sequence is TGTGCTGCAAGCCGTACGGGGACACCTGGAAACACCATATATTTT.

The chain is built from TRBV5-6 and TRBJ1-1; 10 bases align to TRBD1. CDR3 length: 16 residues. Germline CDR1 reads SGHDT; CDR2 reads YYEEEE. After removal of 5 bases from V and 7 bases from J, the junction contained 14 bases not matched to a gene. CDR3 nucleotides: TGTGCCAGCAGTACAGGGACAGGGGTTTTTGAGAATGAAGCTTTCTTT. Translating gives CASSTGTGVFENEAFF.

The gene calls are TRBV27 and TRBJ2-3, with D possibly being TRBD2 (5 bases). The ends were cut back, 1 base at V and 1 base at J, with 12 bases in the middle. Germline lookup yields CDR1 MNHEY and CDR2 SMNVEV (reference sequence). The CDR3 has 16 amino acids. CDR3 residues: CASSLYRPRGTDTQYF. The CDR3 nucleotides are TGTGCCAGCAGTTTATACCGCCCGAGGGGCACAGATACGCAGTATTTT.

The chain couples TRBV30 to TRBJ1-2; D might be TRBD1 (5 bases). The CDR3 runs to 12 residues. Germline-derived CDR1 and CDR2 are GTSNPN and SVGIG (reference sequence). Deletions cut 3 bases from V and 8 bases from J, with 13 bases between. As DNA, the CDR3 is TGTGCCTGGAGGGGTGGGAACAGGGGCTACACCTTC. Translation: CAWRGGNRGYTF.

The chain employs TRBV30 and TRBJ2-7, with D perhaps TRBD1 (5 bases). CDR3 size: 13 residues. Trimming pared 2 bases from V and 0 bases from J, leaving 8 bases between. Germline V CDR1 and CDR2: GTSNPN, SVGIG (reference sequence). CDR3 in DNA: TGTGCCTGGAGTAGGGGCGCCTCCTACGAGCAGTACTTC. It codes for CAWSRGASYEQYF.

This chain uses TRBV3-1 (or the pseudogene TRBV3-2) with TRBJ2-5, with a weak D call TRBD2 (5 bases). The germline gives CDR1 LGHDT, CDR2 YNNKEL (reference sequence). The V gene lost 0 bases and the J gene lost 5 bases, with 13 bases spanning the gap. The CDR3 extends over 15 amino acids. Here the CDR3 reads CASSQDAARGETQYF. CDR3 nucleotides: TGTGCCAGCAGCCAAGATGCTGCGAGAGGGGAGACCCAGTACTTC.

The chain links TRBV5-6 to TRBJ2-1; maybe TRBD2 (5 bases). The germline V gene has CDR1 SGHDT and CDR2 YYEEEE. Trimming shortened V by 2 bases and J by 3 bases, and 12 bases separated the two germline ends. CDR3 size: 15 residues. CDR3 in DNA: TGTGCCAGCAGCTTAGCGAGCGGTCTCTACAATGAGCAGTTCTTC. Its protein product is CASSLASGLYNEQFF.

The chain links TRBV29-1 to TRBJ2-7; the match to TRBD2 covers 12 bases. V dropped 6 bases and J dropped 4; count of bases not matched to a gene: 7. CDR3 size: 14 residues. Germline CDR1 reads SQVTM; CDR2 reads ANQGSEA. The CDR3 loop is CSVATSGGGYEQYF. The CDR3 coding sequence is TGCAGCGTGGCGACTAGCGGGGGTGGGTACGAGCAGTACTTC.

The chain carries TRBV7-3 and TRBJ1-1; tentative D call: TRBD1 (5 bases). This CDR3 contains 15 residues. From germline, CDR1 is SGHTA and CDR2 FQGTGA. Trimming took off 2 bases at V and 1 base at J, with 11 bases between the two ends. The CDR3 DNA follows: TGTGCCAGCAGCTTACGGGGGAGCGAGAACACTGAAGCTTTCTTT. Its translation is CASSLRGSENTEAFF.

The chain recombines TRBV30 with TRBJ2-6; TRBD2 matches at 7 bases. The V segment lost 8 bases and the J segment 0 bases; nucleotides outside the gene matches: 16. CDR3 length: 18 residues. From germline, CDR1 is GTSNPN and CDR2 SVGIG (reference sequence). The CDR3 loop reads CALPSGDYHPSGANVLTF. The CDR3 DNA reads TGTGCCCTGCCCTCGGGGGACTACCACCCCTCTGGGGCCAACGTCCTGACTTTC.

V usage is TRBV10-2 and J usage is TRBJ1-1; D remains ambiguous. This CDR3 has 16 amino acids. Germline CDR1 WSHSY, CDR2 SAAADI. Trimming shortened V by 7 bases and J by 1 base, and 19 bases separated the two germline ends. This CDR3 is CASNIGRAPPNTEAFF. CDR3 bases: TGCGCCAGCAACATCGGGAGGGCGCCCCCGAACACTGAAGCTTTCTTT.

The genes are TRBV7-8 and TRBJ1-2, with a possible D match to TRBD1 (5 bases). With 6 bases removed from V and 8 bases from J, the gap between germline ends came to 22 bases. The germline CDR1 and CDR2 sequences are SGHVS and FQNEAQ. This CDR3 contains 15 residues. CDR3 DNA sequence: TGTGCCAGCAGTTCCAATCGGGGGAGGGTGGGGGGCTACACCTTC. It yields the protein CASSSNRGRVGGYTF.

The chain links TRBV24-1 to TRBJ1-2; 11 bases fit TRBD1. CDR1 KGHDR and CDR2 SFDVKD come from the germline V gene. The ends lost 4 bases at V and 4 bases at J; junction bases unmatched: 4. There are 15 residues in the CDR3. CDR3 protein: CATSDQDRGLYGYTF. CDR3 DNA: TGTGCCACCAGTGACCAGGACAGGGGGCTCTATGGCTACACCTTC.

V is TRBV5-4 and J is TRBJ2-3, with a weak D call TRBD2 (7 bases). This CDR3 comprises 14 residues. V was cut by 6 bases and J by 6 bases, with 17 bases left in between. In germline, CDR1 is SGHNT, CDR2 YYREEE (reference sequence). The CDR3 spells CASNPGGQGDTQYF. In DNA form, the CDR3 reads TGTGCCAGCAACCCGGGGGGTCAGGGGGATACGCAGTATTTT.

The V call is TRBV4-1, the J call TRBJ1-2; weak D call: TRBD1 (5 bases). Germline V gives CDR1 MGHRA, CDR2 YSYEKL. The length of the CDR3 is 15 residues. With 4 bases removed from V and 4 bases from J, the gap between germline ends came to 16 bases. The CDR3 region has the DNA TGCGCCAGCAGCCCCCAATCCCGGCAGGGCTATGGCTACACCTTC. The encoded protein is CASSPQSRQGYGYTF.

J is TRBJ1-4 and V is TRBV30, with D uncertain. There are 15 residues in the CDR3. The V gene lost 3 bases and the J gene lost 8 bases, with 19 bases spanning the gap. Germline V gives CDR1 GTSNPN, CDR2 SVGIG (reference sequence). The CDR3 DNA reads TGTGCCTGGAGACCCATTAAAGAGGTTTACGAAAAACTGTTTTTT. It specifies CAWRPIKEVYEKLFF.

This clone was seen once. V is TRBV15 and J is TRBJ1-3, with D possibly being TRBD1 (5 bases). V lost 5 bases and J lost 6, with 14 bases in between. The CDR3 is made up of 14 amino acids. Germline V lookup: CDR1 LNHNV, CDR2 YYDKDF (reference sequence). The CDR3 bases are TGTGCCACCAGCCCAGGGATCCTGGAAAACACCATATATTTT. Its protein product is CATSPGILENTIYF.

V and J are TRBV30 and TRBJ1-2; no clear D. The CDR3 contains 15 residues. V was clipped by 1 base and J by 3 bases, with 15 bases between them. The germline CDR1 and CDR2 sequences are GTSNPN and SVGIG (reference sequence). The CDR3 region is CAWSGYGGRDYGYTF. As DNA, the CDR3 is TGTGCCTGGAGTGGGTATGGAGGGCGCGACTATGGCTACACCTTC.

The J gene is TRBJ1-5, the V gene TRBV6-5; tentatively, D is TRBD1 (5 bases). This CDR3 region has 15 residues. Trimming stripped 4 bases from V and 5 bases from J, with 15 bases between. Germline CDR1 and CDR2: MNHEY and SVGAGI. The CDR3: CASSSVTAYDQPQHF. In nucleotides, the CDR3 is TGTGCCAGCAGTTCAGTGACAGCCTATGATCAGCCCCAGCATTTT.

V gene TRBV27 combines with J gene TRBJ2-2, with a tentative D call TRBD2 (6 bases). Trimming pared 6 bases from V and 8 bases from J, leaving 10 bases between. Germline V gene data show CDR1 as MNHEY and CDR2 as SMNVEV (reference sequence). The CDR3 length is 12 residues. CDR3 in amino acids: CASRPTRGELFF. The CDR3, as DNA: TGTGCCAGCAGGCCGACTAGAGGGGAGCTGTTTTTT.

The chain carries TRBV27 and TRBJ1-6; 9 positions match TRBD1. V was clipped by 5 bases and J by 10 bases; unmatched bases: 9. Germline V gene data show CDR1 as MNHEY and CDR2 as SMNVEV (reference sequence). The CDR3 totals 15 residues. The CDR3 region is CASSPRQGVGSPLHF. CDR3 bases: TGTGCCAGCAGTCCCCGACAGGGGGTGGGATCACCCCTCCACTTT.

V is TRBV18 and J is TRBJ1-1; D uncertain. CDR1 and CDR2 (germline): KGHSH, LQKENI. V lost 3 bases and J 2 bases, leaving 16 bases between the germline ends. CDR3 length: 16 amino acids. CDR3 nucleotide sequence: TGTGCCAGCTCACCGCTCGGAGAGTTTCCTAACACTGAAGCTTTCTTT. Translating it yields CASSPLGEFPNTEAFF.